Below, 9 T cell receptor beta chains from the same sample are listed, as sequenced in a study of chemoradiotherapy in HPV16-positive cancers. Here immunoSEQ multiplex PCR was the method, and the copy in TCRdb shows in-frame clones only, minus some. The sample shows nearly 35,000 clones, about nine tenths of them seen only once. The sequencing here drew on blood, taken from a patient who underwent chemoradiotherapy. The receptor source for this set is a human donor with HPV-associated anogenital cancer.

The V gene is TRBV29-1, the J gene TRBJ1-3; possible D gene TRBD1, 5 bases. The CDR3 spans 11 residues. Germline CDR1 and CDR2: SQVTM and ANQGSEA. Trimming shortened V by 7 bases and J by 4 bases, and 8 bases separated the two germline ends. The CDR3 loop is CSAYRGNTIYF. CDR3 bases: TGCAGCGCGTACAGGGGAAACACCATATATTTT.

The genes are TRBV7-2 and TRBJ2-7; 9 bases map to TRBD2. V dropped 4 bases and J dropped 5; count of bases not matched to a gene: 9. The CDR3 extends over 15 amino acids. Germline V CDR1 and CDR2: SGHTA, FQGNSA. Here the CDR3 reads CASSSRGSGGDEQYF. CDR3 coding DNA: TGTGCCAGCAGCTCCCGGGGTAGCGGGGGTGACGAGCAGTACTTC.

This clone has only a few counts. This chain connects TRBV19 to TRBJ1-1, with a weak D call TRBD1 (6 bases). Trimming cost V 7 bases and J 4 bases, with 13 bases left between them. Germline CDR1 LNHDA, CDR2 SQIVND (reference sequence). CDR3 size: 13 residues. The DNA for the CDR3 is TGTGCCAGTACCGACAGGTTCGGCACTGAAGCTTTCTTT. Protein sequence: CASTDRFGTEAFF. The entire variable domain, with the rest obtained from reference TRBV19 and TRBJ1-1, is as follows: DGGITQSPKYLFRKEGQNVTLSCEQNLNHDAMYWYRQDPGQGLRLIYYSQIVNDFQKGDIAEGYSVSREKKESFPLTVTSAQKNPTAFYLCASTDRFGTEAFFGQGTRLTVV.

The chain joins TRBV7-9 to TRBJ2-5; possible D gene TRBD1, 6 bases. This CDR3 contains 17 residues. Trimming stripped 0 bases from V and 4 bases from J, with 18 bases between. Germline values: CDR1 SEHNR, CDR2 FQNEAQ (reference sequence). The CDR3 DNA sequence: TGTGCCAGCAGCTTAGCGATGGGGGCTGCCAAGAGAGAGACCCAGTACTTC. Translation: CASSLAMGAAKRETQYF.

The chain uses TRBV4-2 and TRBJ2-1, with 12 bases matching TRBD2. Germline CDR1 LGHNA, CDR2 YNFKEQ. The trim removed 5 bases at V and 7 bases at J, leaving 6 bases unmatched. The CDR3 covers 15 residues. The CDR3 reads CASSTTSGGRNEQFF. DNA of the CDR3: TGTGCCAGCAGCACGACTAGCGGGGGAAGAAATGAGCAGTTCTTC.

The chain combines TRBV6-6 with TRBJ1-5; D gene uncertain. CDR3 length: 16 amino acids. Deletions cut 4 bases from V and 0 bases from J, with 13 bases between. Germline loops: CDR1 MNHNY, CDR2 SVGAGI (reference sequence). The DNA of the CDR3 is TGTGCCAGCAGTTTTCAAGCGGGGTATAGCAATCAGCCCCAGCATTTT. Protein: CASSFQAGYSNQPQHF.

The chain uses TRBV5-6 and TRBJ1-2; 8 positions agree with TRBD1. This CDR3 comprises 14 residues. The germline V gene has CDR1 SGHDT and CDR2 YYEEEE. The ends lost 0 bases at V and 8 bases at J; junction bases unmatched: 6. The CDR3 loop is CASSLGQGLYGYTF. CDR3 coding DNA: TGTGCCAGCAGCTTGGGACAGGGGTTGTACGGCTACACCTTC.

The J gene is TRBJ2-1, the V gene TRBV19, with D hard to call. The CDR3 covers 14 residues. Germline CDR1 reads LNHDA; CDR2 reads SQIVND (reference sequence). The V gene lost 1 base and the J gene lost 6 bases, with 10 bases spanning the gap. CDR3 protein: CASSIVGYPNEQFF. The CDR3 DNA reads as TGTGCCAGTAGTATAGTTGGCTACCCCAATGAGCAGTTCTTC.

A single count supports this clone. J is TRBJ1-2 and V is TRBV4-3; 8 bases map to TRBD1. The V gene end was trimmed by 1 base and the J gene end by 4 bases; junction bases not matched to a gene: 8. CDR1 LGHNA and CDR2 YSLEER come from the germline V gene. This CDR3 comprises 16 residues. CDR3 coding DNA: TGCGCCAGCAGCCAAGTCCTTCAACAGGGGGGCTATGGCTACACCTTC. This translates into CASSQVLQQGGYGYTF.